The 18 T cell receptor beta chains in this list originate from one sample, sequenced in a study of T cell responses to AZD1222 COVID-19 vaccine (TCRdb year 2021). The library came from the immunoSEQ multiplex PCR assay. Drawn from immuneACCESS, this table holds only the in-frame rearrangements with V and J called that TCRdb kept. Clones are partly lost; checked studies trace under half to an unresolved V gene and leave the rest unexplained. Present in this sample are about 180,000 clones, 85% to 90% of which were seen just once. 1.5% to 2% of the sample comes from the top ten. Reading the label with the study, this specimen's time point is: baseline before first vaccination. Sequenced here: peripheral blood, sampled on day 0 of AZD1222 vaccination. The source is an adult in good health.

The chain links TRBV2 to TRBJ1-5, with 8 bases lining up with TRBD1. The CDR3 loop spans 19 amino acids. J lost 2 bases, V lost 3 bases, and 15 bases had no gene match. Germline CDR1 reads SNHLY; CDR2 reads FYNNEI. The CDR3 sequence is CASSDVPGQGRRGNQPQHF. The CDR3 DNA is TGTGCCAGCAGTGATGTGCCCGGACAGGGAAGGCGAGGCAATCAGCCCCAGCATTTT.

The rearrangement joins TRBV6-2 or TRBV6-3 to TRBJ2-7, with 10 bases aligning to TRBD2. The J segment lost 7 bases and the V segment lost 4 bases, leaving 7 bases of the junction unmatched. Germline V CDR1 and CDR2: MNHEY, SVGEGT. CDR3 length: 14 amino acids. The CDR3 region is CASSSPGLAKEQYV. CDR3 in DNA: TGTGCCAGCAGTTCCCCGGGACTAGCGAAAGAGCAGTACGTC.

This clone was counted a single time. CDR3 nucleotides: TGTGCCAGCAGCCGGGGGGGGCCTTGGGGCTCCGATCAGTACTTC. Translating it yields CASSRGGPWGSDQYF. The gene calls are TRBV7-9 and TRBJ2-7, with TRBD2 identical over 8 bases. Germline CDR1 reads SEHNR; CDR2 reads FQNEAQ (reference sequence). The CDR3 contains 15 residues. V shed 5 bases and J 10 bases; nucleotides not matched to a gene: 16.

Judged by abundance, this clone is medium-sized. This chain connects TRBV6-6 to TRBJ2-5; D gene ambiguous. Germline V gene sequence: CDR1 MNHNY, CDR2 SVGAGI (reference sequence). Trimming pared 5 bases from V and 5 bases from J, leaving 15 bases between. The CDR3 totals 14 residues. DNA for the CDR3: TGTGCCAGCAGTCCGGGTAGGATCGGGGAGACCCAGTACTTC. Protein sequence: CASSPGRIGETQYF.

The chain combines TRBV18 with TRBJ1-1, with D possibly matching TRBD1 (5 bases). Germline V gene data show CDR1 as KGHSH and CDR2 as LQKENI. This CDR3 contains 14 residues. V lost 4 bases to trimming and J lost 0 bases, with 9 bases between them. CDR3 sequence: CASSQSGVNTEAFF. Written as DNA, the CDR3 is TGTGCCAGCTCACAGTCGGGGGTGAACACTGAAGCTTTCTTT. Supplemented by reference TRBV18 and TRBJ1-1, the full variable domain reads NAGVMQNPRHLVRRRGQEARLRCSPMKGHSHVYWYRQLPEEGLKFMVYLQKENIIDESGMPKERFSAEFPKEGPSILRIQQVVRGDSAAYFCASSQSGVNTEAFFGQGTRLTVV.

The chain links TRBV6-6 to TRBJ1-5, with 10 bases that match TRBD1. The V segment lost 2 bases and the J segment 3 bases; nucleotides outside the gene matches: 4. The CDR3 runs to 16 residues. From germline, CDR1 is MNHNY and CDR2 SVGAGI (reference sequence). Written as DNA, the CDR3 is TGTGCCAGCAGTTACGGACAGGGGGGTAACAATCAGCCCCAGCATTTT. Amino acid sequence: CASSYGQGGNNQPQHF.

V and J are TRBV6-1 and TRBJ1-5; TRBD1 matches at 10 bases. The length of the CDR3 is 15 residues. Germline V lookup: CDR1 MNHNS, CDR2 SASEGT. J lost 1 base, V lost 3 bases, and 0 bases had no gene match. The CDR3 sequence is CASSEGQGSNQPQHF. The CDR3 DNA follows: TGTGCCAGCAGTGAGGGACAGGGGAGCAATCAGCCCCAGCATTTT.

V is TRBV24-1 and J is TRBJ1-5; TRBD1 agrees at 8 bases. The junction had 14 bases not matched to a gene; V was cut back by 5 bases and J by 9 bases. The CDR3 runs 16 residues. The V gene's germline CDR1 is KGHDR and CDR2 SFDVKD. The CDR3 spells CATSAAGTGPRGPQHF. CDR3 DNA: TGTGCCACCAGTGCCGCGGGGACAGGTCCCCGGGGGCCCCAGCATTTT.

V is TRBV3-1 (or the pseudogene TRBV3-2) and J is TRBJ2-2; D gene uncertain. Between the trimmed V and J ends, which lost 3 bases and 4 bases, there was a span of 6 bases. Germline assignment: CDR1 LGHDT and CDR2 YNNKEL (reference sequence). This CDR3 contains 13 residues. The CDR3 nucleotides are TGTGCCAGCAGCCACCGACCCACCGGGGAGCTGTTTTTT. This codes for CASSHRPTGELFF.

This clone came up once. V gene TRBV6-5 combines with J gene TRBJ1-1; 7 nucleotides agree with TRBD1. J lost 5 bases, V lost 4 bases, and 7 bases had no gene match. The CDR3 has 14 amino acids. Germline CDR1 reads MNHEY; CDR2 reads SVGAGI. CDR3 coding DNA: TGTGCCAGCAGTTCTCGACAGGGTTGGACTGAAGCTTTCTTT. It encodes CASSSRQGWTEAFF.

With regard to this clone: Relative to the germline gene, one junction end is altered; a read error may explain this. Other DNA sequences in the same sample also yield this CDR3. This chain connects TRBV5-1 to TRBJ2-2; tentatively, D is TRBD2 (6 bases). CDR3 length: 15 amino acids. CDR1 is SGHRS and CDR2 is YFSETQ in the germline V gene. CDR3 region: CASSLDFGGTGELFF. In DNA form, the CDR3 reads TGCGCCAGCAGTTTGGATTTCGGAGGGACCGGGGAGCTGTTTTTT.

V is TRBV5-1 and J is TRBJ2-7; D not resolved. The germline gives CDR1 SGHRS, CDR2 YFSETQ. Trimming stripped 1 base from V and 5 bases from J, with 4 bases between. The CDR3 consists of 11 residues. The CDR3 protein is CASSLMDEQYF. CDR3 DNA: TGCGCCAGCAGCTTGATGGACGAGCAGTACTTC. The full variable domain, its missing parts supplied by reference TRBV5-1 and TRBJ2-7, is KAGVTQTPRYLIKTRGQQVTLSCSPISGHRSVSWYQQTPGQGLQFLFEYFSETQRNKGNFPGRFSGRQFSNSRSEMNVSTLELGDSALYLCASSLMDEQYFGPGTRLTVT.

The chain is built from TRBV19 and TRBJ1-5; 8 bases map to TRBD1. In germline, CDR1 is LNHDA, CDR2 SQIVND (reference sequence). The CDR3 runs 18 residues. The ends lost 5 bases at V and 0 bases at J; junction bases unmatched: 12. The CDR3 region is CASSPPWTGINSNQPQHF. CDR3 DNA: TGTGCCAGTAGTCCGCCATGGACAGGGATTAATAGCAATCAGCCCCAGCATTTT. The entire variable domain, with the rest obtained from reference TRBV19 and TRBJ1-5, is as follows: DGGITQSPKYLFRKEGQNVTLSCEQNLNHDAMYWYRQDPGQGLRLIYYSQIVNDFQKGDIAEGYSVSREKKESFPLTVTSAQKNPTAFYLCASSPPWTGINSNQPQHFGDGTRLSIL.

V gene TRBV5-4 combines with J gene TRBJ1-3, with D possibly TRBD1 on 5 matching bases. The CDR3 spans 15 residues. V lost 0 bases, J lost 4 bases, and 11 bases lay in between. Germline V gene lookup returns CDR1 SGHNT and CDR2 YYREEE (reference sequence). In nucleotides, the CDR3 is TGTGCCAGCAGCTTGGATGGCAGGGAAGGAAACACCATATATTTT. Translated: CASSLDGREGNTIYF.

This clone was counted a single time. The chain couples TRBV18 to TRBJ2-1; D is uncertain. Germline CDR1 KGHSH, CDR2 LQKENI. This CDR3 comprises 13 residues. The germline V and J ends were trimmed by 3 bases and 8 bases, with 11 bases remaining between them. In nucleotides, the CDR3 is TGTGCCAGCTCACCGATTTTAGGTGATGAGCAGTTCTTC. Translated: CASSPILGDEQFF.

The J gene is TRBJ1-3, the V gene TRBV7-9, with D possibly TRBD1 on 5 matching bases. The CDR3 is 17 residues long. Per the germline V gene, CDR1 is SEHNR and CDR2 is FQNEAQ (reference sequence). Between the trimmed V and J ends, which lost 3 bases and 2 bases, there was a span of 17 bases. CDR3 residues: CASSFLGDLATGNTIYF. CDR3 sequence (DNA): TGTGCCAGCAGCTTCCTAGGGGACTTAGCCACTGGAAACACCATATATTTT.

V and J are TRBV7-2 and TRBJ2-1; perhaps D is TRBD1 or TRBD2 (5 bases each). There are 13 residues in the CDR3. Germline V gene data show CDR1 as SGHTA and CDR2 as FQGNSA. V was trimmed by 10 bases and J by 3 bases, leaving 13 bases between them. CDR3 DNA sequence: TGTGCCACCGGGGACGGATTCTACAATGAGCAGTTCTTC. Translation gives CATGDGFYNEQFF.

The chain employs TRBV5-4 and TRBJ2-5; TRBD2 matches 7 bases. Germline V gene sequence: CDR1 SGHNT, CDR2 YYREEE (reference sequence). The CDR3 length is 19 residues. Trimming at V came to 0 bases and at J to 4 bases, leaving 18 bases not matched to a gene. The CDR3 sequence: CASSLAYKGLGSGVETQYF. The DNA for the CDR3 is TGTGCCAGCAGCTTGGCCTATAAGGGGCTTGGGAGCGGGGTAGAGACCCAGTACTTC. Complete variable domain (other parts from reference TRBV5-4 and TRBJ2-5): ETGVTQSPTHLIKTRGQQVTLRCSSQSGHNTVSWYQQALGQGPQFIFQYYREEENGRGNFPPRFSGLQFPNYSSELNVNALELDDSALYLCASSLAYKGLGSGVETQYFGPGTRLLVL.